The 6 T cell receptor beta chains in this list originate from one sample, sequenced in a study of blood T cell repertoires in COVID-19 (dated by TCRdb to 2018 to 2020). The method was the immunoSEQ multiplex PCR assay. Held by TCRdb, this immuneACCESS table contains in-frame sequences only and omits some clones. Under half of the omission traces to an unresolved V gene where checked; the cause of the rest is unknown. The sample has 200,000 to 250,000 clones on record, around 82% of them singletons. 3.6% of the sample comes from the top ten. What was sequenced was peripheral blood. The receptors stem from a woman older than 75 with acute or convalescent COVID-19.

This clone came up once. The rearrangement joins TRBV2 to TRBJ1-1, with D maybe TRBD1 (6 bases). This CDR3 region has 14 residues. The V gene lost 6 bases and the J gene lost 4 bases, with 15 bases spanning the gap. Germline assignment: CDR1 SNHLY and CDR2 FYNNEI. The CDR3 nucleotides read TGTGCCAGCAGGGATCCGGGACAAATCACTGAAGCTTTCTTT. Translation gives CASRDPGQITEAFF.

The rearrangement links TRBV14 to TRBJ2-3; 9 bases fit TRBD2. The CDR3 spans 15 residues. The germline V gene has CDR1 SGHDN and CDR2 FVKESK. J gave up 4 bases and V 1 base, and 3 bases lay outside the gene matches. The CDR3 loop reads CASSQAAGGSDTQYF. DNA for the CDR3: TGTGCCAGCAGCCAAGCTGCGGGGGGGTCAGATACGCAGTATTTT.

This sequence joins TRBV5-8 and TRBJ1-5; D is perhaps TRBD1 (6 bases). The V end was cut by 4 bases, the J end by 3 bases, with 11 bases between. The CDR3 covers 14 residues. Germline values: CDR1 SGHTS, CDR2 YDEGEE. CDR3 DNA: TGTGCCAGCAGCCCGCAGGGGTCCAATCAGCCCCAGCATTTT. It yields the protein CASSPQGSNQPQHF. Full variable domain (outside the CDR3, taken from reference TRBV5-8 and TRBJ1-5): EAGVTQSPTHLIKTRGQQATLRCSPISGHTSVYWYQQALGLGLQFLLWYDEGEERNRGNFPPRFSGRQFPNYSSELNVNALELEDSALYLCASSPQGSNQPQHFGDGTRLSIL.

The J gene is TRBJ2-3, the V gene TRBV9, with D possibly matching TRBD2 (7 bases). CDR1 and CDR2 from the germline V gene are SGDLS and YYNGEE. With 0 bases removed from V and 2 bases from J, the gap between germline ends came to 10 bases. CDR3 length: 15 residues. CDR3 coding DNA: TGTGCCAGCAGCGTAGATGGGGGGGCCACAGATACGCAGTATTTT. As protein: CASSVDGGATDTQYF.

In its sample, this clone was seen a few times. The chain is built from TRBV19 and TRBJ1-6; D gene ambiguous. Germline values: CDR1 LNHDA, CDR2 SQIVND (reference sequence). This CDR3 contains 12 residues. The V end lost 6 bases, the J end lost 10 bases, and 10 bases lay between the germline ends. DNA for the CDR3: TGTGCCAGTAGCCTCGGAGGATCACCCCTCCACTTT. Its translation: CASSLGGSPLHF.

This chain uses TRBV6-6 with TRBJ2-7; TRBD2 is a possible D gene (5 bases). CDR1 is MNHNY, CDR2 SVGAGI, per germline (reference sequence). The CDR3 loop spans 12 amino acids. The germline V and J ends were trimmed by 5 bases and 4 bases, with 9 bases remaining between them. CDR3 residues: CASSRTGYEQYF. CDR3 coding DNA: TGTGCCAGCAGTCGAACGGGGTACGAGCAGTACTTC.